One sample yielded the 28 T cell receptor beta chains listed below, sequenced in a study of blood T cells in healthy people across ages. For the second PCR, which ran for about 6 to 11 cycles, a sample-barcoded 5' primer and a J-beta primer mix were used. TCRdb independently ran MiXCR on the 5' RACE reads; one entry per CDR3 protein. The profile shows approximately 1.5 million distinct CDR3 sequences, approximately 39% of them singletons. Sequenced material: blood. The receptors derive from a woman in her late teens or twenties in good health.

This clonotype has only a few counts. The J gene is TRBJ1-1, the V gene TRBV3-1; no clear D. Deletions cut 3 bases from V and 4 bases from J, with 9 bases between. This CDR3 spans 13 amino acids. Looked up from germline, CDR1 is LGHDT and CDR2 is YNNKEL (reference sequence). In DNA form, the CDR3 reads TGTGCCAGCAGCCAGATGACCTTCACTGAAGCTTTCTTT. It specifies CASSQMTFTEAFF. Full variable domain (outside the CDR3, taken from reference TRBV3-1 and TRBJ1-1): DTAVSQTPKYLVTQMGNDKSIKCEQNLGHDTMYWYKQDSKKFLKIMFSYNNKELIINETVPNRFSPKSPDKAHLNLHINSLELGDSAVYFCASSQMTFTEAFFGQGTRLTVV.

This sequence joins TRBV6-1 and TRBJ2-3; 8 bases map to TRBD2. This CDR3 is built from 17 residues. Germline V gives CDR1 MNHNS, CDR2 SASEGT. J lost 8 bases, V lost 2 bases, and 15 bases had no gene match. The CDR3 bases are TGTGCCAGCAGTGAACTGGTGGGACGAGCGGGGGAGTCTACGCAGTATTTT. It codes for CASSELVGRAGESTQYF.

Only a few counts were recorded for this clonotype. The rearrangement links TRBV29-1 to TRBJ1-1, with D uncertain. The CDR3 has 15 residues. Trimming took 4 bases from V and 0 from J, leaving 15 bases between them. Germline CDR1 reads SQVTM; CDR2 reads ANQGSEA. CDR3 loop: CSVVPRQSMNTEAFF. CDR3 nucleotides: TGCAGCGTTGTTCCTCGTCAGAGTATGAACACTGAAGCTTTCTTT.

The chain recombines TRBV20-1 with TRBJ2-3; D call uncertain. The ends were cut back, 3 bases at V and 1 base at J, with 14 bases in the middle. CDR1 and CDR2 from the germline V gene are DFQATT and SNEGSKA (reference sequence). CDR3 length equals 15 residues. The CDR3 nucleotides are TGCAGTGCTAGCGCCGGACGTCCCCGCACAGATACGCAGTATTTT. Amino acid sequence: CSASAGRPRTDTQYF.

This clonotype was recorded a few times. The J gene is TRBJ1-5, the V gene TRBV28, with TRBD1 matching 8 bases. This CDR3 is built from 12 residues. Trimming removed 11 bases from V and 2 bases from J; junction bases left unmatched: 2. Per germline, CDR1 MDHEN and CDR2 SYDVKM. The CDR3, as DNA: TGTGCCGCGACAGGGGGCAATCAGCCCCAGCATTTT. This translates into CAATGGNQPQHF.

V gene TRBV6-5 combines with J gene TRBJ1-6; 7 bases agree with TRBD1. The CDR3 loop spans 14 amino acids. Germline-derived CDR1 and CDR2 are MNHEY and SVGAGI. The ends lost 6 bases at V and 7 bases at J; junction bases unmatched: 6. The chain's CDR3 is CASSSGTENSPLHF. In nucleotides, the CDR3 is TGTGCCAGCAGCTCCGGGACAGAGAATTCACCCCTCCACTTT.

The V and J genes are TRBV11-2 and TRBJ2-7; D call uncertain. The CDR3 spans 13 residues. Germline values: CDR1 SGHAT, CDR2 FQNNGV. Trimming shortened V by 5 bases and J by 7 bases, and 15 bases separated the two germline ends. For the CDR3, the DNA is TGTGCCAGCAGCCCTCACAACTACAATGAGCAGTACTTC. It codes for CASSPHNYNEQYF.

The chain couples TRBV30 to TRBJ2-5, with D possibly TRBD2 on 6 matching bases. The CDR3 is 13 amino acids. With 2 bases removed from V and 11 bases from J, the gap between germline ends came to 18 bases. CDR1 is GTSNPN and CDR2 is SVGIG in the germline V gene (reference sequence). This CDR3 is CAWSKGGGSEQYF. As DNA, the CDR3 is TGTGCCTGGAGTAAGGGAGGCGGTTCTGAGCAGTACTTC.

This clonotype was picked up one time. The chain has TRBV4-1 and TRBJ2-1; 11 nucleotides line up with TRBD2. With 0 bases clipped from V and 7 bases from J, the junction kept 8 bases outside the gene matches. The germline CDR1 and CDR2 sequences are MGHRA and YSYEKL. The length of the CDR3 is 17 residues. This CDR3 is CASSQDLASGGWNEQFF. CDR3 bases: TGCGCCAGCAGCCAAGATTTGGCTAGCGGGGGGTGGAATGAGCAGTTCTTC.

J is TRBJ2-7 and V is TRBV28, with D unresolved. Germline lookup yields CDR1 MDHEN and CDR2 SYDVKM. V was pared by 2 bases and J by 9 bases, with 11 bases between. The CDR3 runs to 12 residues. The CDR3 nucleotides read TGTGCCAGCAGTTTAAACGCCCCGAGGCAGTACTTC. Translation: CASSLNAPRQYF.

The V gene is TRBV2, the J gene TRBJ2-3, with D possibly matching TRBD1 (6 bases). Trimming removed 2 bases from V and 3 bases from J, with 12 bases in between. In germline, CDR1 is SNHLY, CDR2 FYNNEI. The CDR3 runs 15 residues. CDR3 nucleotides: TGTGCCAGCAGTGAAATGGGGGCCAGGACAGATACGCAGTATTTT. It encodes CASSEMGARTDTQYF.

This clonotype has more than one count but fewer than ten. The V call is TRBV7-9, the J call TRBJ1-4; D is unresolved. From germline, CDR1 is SEHNR and CDR2 FQNEAQ (reference sequence). Trimming removed 2 bases from V and 6 bases from J, with 7 bases in between. The CDR3 length is 13 residues. The CDR3 DNA reads as TGTGCCAGCAGCTTATTCCGGGATGAAAAACTGTTTTTT. This encodes CASSLFRDEKLFF.

This clonotype turned up a few times. The chain has TRBV27 and TRBJ2-5, with D possibly being TRBD2 (5 bases). The germline V gene has CDR1 MNHEY and CDR2 SMNVEV (reference sequence). There are 14 residues in the CDR3. V was pared by 1 base and J by 7 bases, with 13 bases between. The CDR3 bases are TGTGCCAGCAGTTTATTTGGCACCGCGGGGACCCAGTACTTC. Translating it yields CASSLFGTAGTQYF.

The rearrangement joins TRBV28 to TRBJ1-2; D is ambiguous. Trimming cost V 4 bases and J 2 bases, with 11 bases left between them. Germline assignment: CDR1 MDHEN and CDR2 SYDVKM. This CDR3 is built from 14 residues. The CDR3 coding sequence is TGTGCCAGCAGTTCCCCCGACGGGAACTATGGCTACACCTTC. Its protein is CASSSPDGNYGYTF.

This clonotype was seen only a few times. V usage is TRBV7-8 and J usage is TRBJ2-5; TRBD2 aligns across 8 bases. CDR1 SGHVS and CDR2 FQNEAQ come from the germline V gene. CDR3 length: 14 residues. J lost 4 bases, V lost 3 bases, and 4 bases had no gene match. The chain's CDR3 is CASSFREGLETQYF. The CDR3 bases are TGTGCCAGCAGCTTCCGGGAGGGCCTAGAGACCCAGTACTTC.

The chain couples TRBV3-1 to TRBJ2-1; D unclear. The CDR3 is made up of 16 amino acids. The germline V gene has CDR1 LGHDT and CDR2 YNNKEL (reference sequence). V was cut by 6 bases and J by 9 bases, with 24 bases left in between. The CDR3 is CASSLPRHAGVSEQFF. In nucleotides, the CDR3 is TGTGCCAGCAGTCTACCTAGGCACGCTGGGGTCAGTGAGCAGTTCTTC.

This clonotype was seen a few times. The rearrangement uses TRBV20-1 and TRBJ2-7, with D perhaps given as TRBD1 or TRBD2 (6 bases each). Trimming stripped 5 bases from V and 4 bases from J, with 24 bases between. CDR3 size: 16 residues. Germline values: CDR1 DFQATT, CDR2 SNEGSKA (reference sequence). As DNA, the CDR3 is TGCAGTGCTCATTCCCGGGAGAGACCAGGGGCATACGAGCAGTACTTC. Its protein is CSAHSRERPGAYEQYF.

This chain joins TRBV20-1 and TRBJ2-1; 8 positions agree with TRBD2. With V trimmed by 0 bases and J by 4 bases, 5 bases remained unmatched. Germline V gene data show CDR1 as DFQATT and CDR2 as SNEGSKA (reference sequence). This CDR3 is 15 amino acids long. DNA of the CDR3: TGCAGTGCTAGAGAGTCCCTAGCGGGTTACAATGAGCAGTTCTTC. The encoded protein is CSARESLAGYNEQFF.

The table lists this clonotype with a few counts. The genes are TRBV29-1 and TRBJ2-1; 11 bases are a match to TRBD2. The V segment lost 4 bases and the J segment 8 bases; nucleotides outside the gene matches: 10. Germline V lookup: CDR1 SQVTM, CDR2 ANQGSEA. This CDR3 contains 15 residues. For the CDR3, the DNA is TGCAGCGTTGGTCTAAGACTAGCGGGAAACCATGAGCAGTTCTTC. Translation gives CSVGLRLAGNHEQFF.

V usage is TRBV29-1 and J usage is TRBJ1-3; D gene uncertain. The CDR3 spans 13 residues. In germline, CDR1 is SQVTM, CDR2 ANQGSEA. Trimming pared 4 bases from V and 2 bases from J, leaving 9 bases between. The CDR3 nucleotides read TGCAGCGTTGTTTCGTCAGCTGGAAACACCATATATTTT. Translated: CSVVSSAGNTIYF.

The chain joins TRBV7-6 to TRBJ2-7; 7 bases fit TRBD1. With V trimmed by 0 bases and J by 1 base, 12 bases remained unmatched. CDR1 is SGHVS and CDR2 is FNYEAQ in the germline V gene. This CDR3 has 18 residues. The CDR3 sequence is CASSLAPAGTDLSYEQYF. In DNA form, the CDR3 reads TGTGCCAGCAGCTTAGCCCCCGCCGGGACAGATCTATCCTACGAGCAGTACTTC.

V and J are TRBV27 and TRBJ1-1; D remains ambiguous. Trimming cost V 5 bases and J 3 bases, with 13 bases left between them. Germline CDR1 and CDR2: MNHEY and SMNVEV (reference sequence). The CDR3 length is 14 residues. CDR3 residues: CASSPHRGHTEAFF. The CDR3 nucleotides are TGTGCCAGCAGTCCCCATCGTGGGCACACTGAAGCTTTCTTT.

The gene calls are TRBV6-5 and TRBJ1-2, with 7 positions matching TRBD1. The V gene's germline CDR1 is MNHEY and CDR2 SVGAGI. This CDR3 comprises 14 residues. V lost 5 bases, J lost 3 bases, and 6 bases stayed unmatched. The CDR3 DNA reads TGTGCCAGCAGTAACCGACAGGGTTACTATGGCTACACCTTC. Its translation: CASSNRQGYYGYTF.

This clonotype was observed a few times. The chain combines TRBV4-1 with TRBJ1-5; D is uncertain. CDR1 and CDR2 from the germline V gene are MGHRA and YSYEKL. V lost 2 bases to trimming and J lost 4 bases, with 9 bases between them. This CDR3 spans 14 amino acids. CDR3 DNA sequence: TGCGCCAGCAGCCAACGATCGTTTAATCAGCCCCAGCATTTT. The encoded protein is CASSQRSFNQPQHF.

V gene TRBV15 combines with J gene TRBJ2-1; D remains unclear. The V gene's germline CDR1 is LNHNV and CDR2 YYDKDF (reference sequence). Trimming shortened V by 1 base and J by 15 bases, and 10 bases separated the two germline ends. This CDR3 has 11 amino acids. The DNA of the CDR3 is TGTGCCACCAGCAGAGGGCCAGCACGGTTCTTC. It encodes CATSRGPARFF. The whole variable domain, filled in from reference TRBV15 and TRBJ2-1, reads DAMVIQNPRYQVTQFGKPVTLSCSQTLNHNVMYWYQQKSSQAPKLLFHYYDKDFNNEADTPDNFQSRRPNTSFCFLDIRSPGLGDTAMYLCATSRGPARFFGPGTRLTVL.

This chain connects TRBV5-1 to TRBJ2-7; 9 nucleotides agree with TRBD2. Looked up from germline, CDR1 is SGHRS and CDR2 is YFSETQ. CDR3 length: 16 residues. Germline trimming cut 4 bases from V and 0 bases from J; bases unmatched to any gene: 8. The DNA of the CDR3 is TGCGCCAGCAGCCCCATGGCTAGCGGGAACTCCTACGAGCAGTACTTC. Residues: CASSPMASGNSYEQYF.

The chain recombines TRBV2 with TRBJ2-5; 7 positions match TRBD1. This CDR3 region has 14 residues. V lost 7 bases and J lost 2; bases outside the gene matches: 7. CDR1 and CDR2 (germline): SNHLY, FYNNEI. CDR3 in amino acids: CASNLQGNQETQYF. Here the CDR3 DNA reads TGTGCCAGCAACTTACAGGGGAATCAAGAGACCCAGTACTTC.

J is TRBJ1-1 and V is TRBV2; D possibly corresponds to TRBD1 (6 bases). The CDR3 extends over 15 amino acids. Trimming stripped 4 bases from V and 2 bases from J, with 14 bases between. Per germline, CDR1 SNHLY and CDR2 FYNNEI. The CDR3 coding sequence is TGTGCCAGCAGTGTCGGGGGGGCGCGAAACACTGAAGCTTTCTTT. Its protein product is CASSVGGARNTEAFF.